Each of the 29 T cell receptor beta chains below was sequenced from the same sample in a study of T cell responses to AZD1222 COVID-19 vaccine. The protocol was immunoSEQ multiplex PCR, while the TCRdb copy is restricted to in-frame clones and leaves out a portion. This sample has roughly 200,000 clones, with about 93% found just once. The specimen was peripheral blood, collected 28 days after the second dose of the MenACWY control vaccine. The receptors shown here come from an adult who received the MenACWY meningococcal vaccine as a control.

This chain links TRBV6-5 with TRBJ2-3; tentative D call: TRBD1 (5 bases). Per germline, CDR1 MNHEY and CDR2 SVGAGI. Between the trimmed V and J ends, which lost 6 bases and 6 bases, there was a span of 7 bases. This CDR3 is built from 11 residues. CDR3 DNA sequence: TGTGCCAGCAGGAACAGGGATACGCAGTATTTT. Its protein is CASRNRDTQYF.

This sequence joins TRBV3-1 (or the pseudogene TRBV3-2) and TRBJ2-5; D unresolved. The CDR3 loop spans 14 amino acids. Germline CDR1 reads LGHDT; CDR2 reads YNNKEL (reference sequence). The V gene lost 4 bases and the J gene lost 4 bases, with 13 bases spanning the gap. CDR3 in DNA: TGTGCCAGCAGCCTAAGTGCCAGAGGAGAGACCCAGTACTTC. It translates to CASSLSARGETQYF.

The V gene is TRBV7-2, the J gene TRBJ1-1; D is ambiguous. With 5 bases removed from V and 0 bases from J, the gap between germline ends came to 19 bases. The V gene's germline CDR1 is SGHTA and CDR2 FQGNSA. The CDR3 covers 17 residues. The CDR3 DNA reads TGTGCCAGCAGCCCAAGAGGCTCGATCGTCATGAACACTGAAGCTTTCTTT. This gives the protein CASSPRGSIVMNTEAFF.

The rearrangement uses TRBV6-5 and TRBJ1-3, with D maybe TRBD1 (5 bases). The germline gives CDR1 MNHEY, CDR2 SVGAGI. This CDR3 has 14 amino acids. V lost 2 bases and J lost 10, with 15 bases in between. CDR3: CASSYPGRARTIYF. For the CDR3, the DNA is TGTGCCAGCAGTTACCCGGGCAGGGCACGGACCATATATTTT.

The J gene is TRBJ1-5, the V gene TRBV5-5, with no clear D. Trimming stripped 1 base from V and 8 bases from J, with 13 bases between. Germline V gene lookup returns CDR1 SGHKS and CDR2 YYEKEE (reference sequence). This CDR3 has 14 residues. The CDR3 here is CASSLNSRTEPQHF. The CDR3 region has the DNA TGTGCCAGCAGCTTGAACAGCAGGACGGAGCCCCAGCATTTT.

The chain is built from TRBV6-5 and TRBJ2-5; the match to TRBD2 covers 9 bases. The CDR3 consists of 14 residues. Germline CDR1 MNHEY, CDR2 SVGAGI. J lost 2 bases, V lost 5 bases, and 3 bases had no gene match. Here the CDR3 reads CASSTSGHQETQYF. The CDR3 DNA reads TGTGCCAGCAGTACTAGCGGGCATCAAGAGACCCAGTACTTC.

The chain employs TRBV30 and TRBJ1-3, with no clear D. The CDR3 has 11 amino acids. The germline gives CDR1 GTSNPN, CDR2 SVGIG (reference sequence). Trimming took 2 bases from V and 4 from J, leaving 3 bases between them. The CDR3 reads CAWSSGNTIYF. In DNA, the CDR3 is TGTGCCTGGAGTTCGGGAAACACCATATATTTT.

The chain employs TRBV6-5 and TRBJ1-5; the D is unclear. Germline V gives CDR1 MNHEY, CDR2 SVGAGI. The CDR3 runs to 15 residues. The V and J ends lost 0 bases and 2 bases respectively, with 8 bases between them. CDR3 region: CASSYSTSGNQPQHF. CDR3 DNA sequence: TGTGCCAGCAGTTACTCGACATCGGGCAATCAGCCCCAGCATTTT.

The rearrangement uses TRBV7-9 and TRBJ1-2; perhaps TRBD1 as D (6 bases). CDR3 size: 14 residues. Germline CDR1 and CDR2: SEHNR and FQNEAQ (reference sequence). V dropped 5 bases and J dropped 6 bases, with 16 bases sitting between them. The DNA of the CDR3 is TGTGCCAGCAGCCCAAGGACAGAGAGGAATGGCTACACCTTC. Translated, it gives CASSPRTERNGYTF.

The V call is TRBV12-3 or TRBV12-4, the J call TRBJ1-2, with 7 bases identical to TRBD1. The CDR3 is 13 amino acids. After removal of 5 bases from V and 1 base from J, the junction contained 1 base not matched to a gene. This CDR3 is CASSRDSNYGYTF. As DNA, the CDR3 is TGTGCCAGCAGTAGGGACAGTAACTATGGCTACACCTTC.

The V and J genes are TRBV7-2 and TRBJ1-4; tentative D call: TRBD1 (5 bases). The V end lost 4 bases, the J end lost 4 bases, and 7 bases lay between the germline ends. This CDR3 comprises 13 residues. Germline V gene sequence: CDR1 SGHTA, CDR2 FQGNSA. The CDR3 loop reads CASSSGRNEKLFF. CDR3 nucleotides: TGTGCCAGCAGCTCAGGGCGTAATGAAAAACTGTTTTTT.

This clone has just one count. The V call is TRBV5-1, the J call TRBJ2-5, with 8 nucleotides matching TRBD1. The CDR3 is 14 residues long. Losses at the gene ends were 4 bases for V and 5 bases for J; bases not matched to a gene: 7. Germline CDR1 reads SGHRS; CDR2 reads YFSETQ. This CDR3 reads CASSTGQGSETQYF. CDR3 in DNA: TGCGCCAGCAGCACCGGACAGGGTAGTGAGACCCAGTACTTC.

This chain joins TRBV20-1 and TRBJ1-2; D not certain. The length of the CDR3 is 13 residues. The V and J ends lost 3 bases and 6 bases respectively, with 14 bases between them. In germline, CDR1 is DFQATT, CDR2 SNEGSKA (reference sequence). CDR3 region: CSASVRDRNGYTF. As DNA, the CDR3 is TGCAGTGCTAGTGTAAGGGATAGGAATGGCTACACCTTC.

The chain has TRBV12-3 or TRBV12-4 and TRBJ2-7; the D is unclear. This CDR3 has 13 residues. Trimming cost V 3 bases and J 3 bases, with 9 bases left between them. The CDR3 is CASSLIGVYEQYF. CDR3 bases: TGTGCCAGCAGTTTGATTGGGGTCTACGAGCAGTACTTC.

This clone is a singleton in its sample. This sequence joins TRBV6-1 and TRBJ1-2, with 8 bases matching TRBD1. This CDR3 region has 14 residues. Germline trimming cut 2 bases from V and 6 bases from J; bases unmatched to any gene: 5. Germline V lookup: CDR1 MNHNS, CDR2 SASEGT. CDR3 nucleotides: TGTGCCAGCAGTGAAAGAGAACAGGGGGATGGCTACACCTTC. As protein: CASSEREQGDGYTF.

CDR3 nucleotide sequence: TGTGCCAGCAGTCCTCTCCGCACTGAAGCTTTCTTT. As protein: CASSPLRTEAFF. The rearrangement links TRBV12-3 or TRBV12-4 to TRBJ1-1; D is undetermined. The CDR3 runs to 12 residues. The ends were cut back, 5 bases at V and 4 bases at J, with 8 bases in the middle.

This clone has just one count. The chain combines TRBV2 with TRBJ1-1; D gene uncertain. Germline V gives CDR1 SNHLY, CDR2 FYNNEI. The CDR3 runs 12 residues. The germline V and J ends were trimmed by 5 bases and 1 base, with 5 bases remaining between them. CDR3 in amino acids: CASSLGNTEAFF. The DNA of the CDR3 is TGTGCCAGCAGTTTGGGGAACACTGAAGCTTTCTTT.

For the CDR3, the DNA is TGTGCCAGCAGCTTAGCCAGGAGGCTGAACACTGAAGCTTTCTTT. Protein product: CASSLARRLNTEAFF. This chain connects TRBV11-1 to TRBJ1-1; D gene unclear. The CDR3 length is 15 residues. Trimming stripped 0 bases from V and 0 bases from J, with 8 bases between. Germline CDR1 is SGHAT and CDR2 is FQDESV (reference sequence). The entire variable domain, with the rest obtained from reference TRBV11-1 and TRBJ1-1, is as follows: EAEVAQSPRYKITEKSQAVAFWCDPISGHATLYWYRQILGQGPELLVQFQDESVVDDSQLPKDRFSAERLKGVDSTLKIQPAELGDSAMYLCASSLARRLNTEAFFGQGTRLTVV.

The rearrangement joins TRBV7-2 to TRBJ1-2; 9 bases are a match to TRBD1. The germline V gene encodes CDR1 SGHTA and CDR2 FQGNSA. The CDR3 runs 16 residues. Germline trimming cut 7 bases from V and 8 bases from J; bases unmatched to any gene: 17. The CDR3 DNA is TGTGCCAGCATCCCAGGACAGGGGACCCGTTTTTACGGCTACACCTTC. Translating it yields CASIPGQGTRFYGYTF.

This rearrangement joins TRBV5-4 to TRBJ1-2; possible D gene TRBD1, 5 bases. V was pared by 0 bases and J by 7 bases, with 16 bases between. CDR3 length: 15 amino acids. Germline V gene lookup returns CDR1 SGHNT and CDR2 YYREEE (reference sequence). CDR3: CASSLGDGGWSGYTF. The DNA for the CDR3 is TGTGCCAGCAGCTTGGGGGACGGAGGATGGAGTGGCTACACCTTC.

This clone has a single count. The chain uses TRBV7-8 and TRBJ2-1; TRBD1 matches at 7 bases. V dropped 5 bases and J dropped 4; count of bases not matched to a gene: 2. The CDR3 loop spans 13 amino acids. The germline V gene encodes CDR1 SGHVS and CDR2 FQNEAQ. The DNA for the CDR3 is TGTGCCAGCAGCCGGGACAGATACAATGAGCAGTTCTTC. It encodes CASSRDRYNEQFF.

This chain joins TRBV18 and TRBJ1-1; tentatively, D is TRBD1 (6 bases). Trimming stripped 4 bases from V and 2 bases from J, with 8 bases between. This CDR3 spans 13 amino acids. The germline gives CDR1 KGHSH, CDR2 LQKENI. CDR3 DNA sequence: TGTGCCAGCTCACGACAGGATAACACTGAAGCTTTCTTT. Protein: CASSRQDNTEAFF. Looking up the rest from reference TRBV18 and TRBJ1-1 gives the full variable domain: NAGVMQNPRHLVRRRGQEARLRCSPMKGHSHVYWYRQLPEEGLKFMVYLQKENIIDESGMPKERFSAEFPKEGPSILRIQQVVRGDSAAYFCASSRQDNTEAFFGQGTRLTVV.

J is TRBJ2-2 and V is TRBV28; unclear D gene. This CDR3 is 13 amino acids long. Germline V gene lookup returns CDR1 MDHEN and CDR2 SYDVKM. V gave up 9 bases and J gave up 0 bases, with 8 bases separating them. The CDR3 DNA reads TGTGCCAGTGAACAAACGAACACCGGGGAGCTGTTTTTT. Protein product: CASEQTNTGELFF. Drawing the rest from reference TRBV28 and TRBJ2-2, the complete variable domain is DVKVTQSSRYLVKRTGEKVFLECVQDMDHENMFWYRQDPGLGLRLIYFSYDVKMKEKGDIPEGYSVSREKKERFSLILESASTNQTSMYLCASEQTNTGELFFGEGSRLTVL.

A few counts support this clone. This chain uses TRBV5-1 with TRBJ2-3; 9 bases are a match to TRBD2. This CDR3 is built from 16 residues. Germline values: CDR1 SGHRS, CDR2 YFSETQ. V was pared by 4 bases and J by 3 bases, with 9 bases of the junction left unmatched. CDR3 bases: TGCGCCAGCAGCCCCCCGGCTAGCGGGACTACAGATACGCAGTATTTT. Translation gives CASSPPASGTTDTQYF.

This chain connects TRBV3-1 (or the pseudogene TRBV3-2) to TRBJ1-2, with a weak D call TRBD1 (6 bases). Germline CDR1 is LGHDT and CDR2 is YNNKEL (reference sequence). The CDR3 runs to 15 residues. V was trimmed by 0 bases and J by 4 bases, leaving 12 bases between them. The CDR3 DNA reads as TGTGCCAGCAGCCAAGAGGTTACAGGGCTCTATGGCTACACCTTC. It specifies CASSQEVTGLYGYTF.

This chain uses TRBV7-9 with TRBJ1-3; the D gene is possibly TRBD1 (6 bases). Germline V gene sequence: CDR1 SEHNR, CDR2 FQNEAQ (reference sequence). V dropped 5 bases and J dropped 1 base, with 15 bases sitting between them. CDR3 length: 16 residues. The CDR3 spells CASSQGQPRSGNTIYF. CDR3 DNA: TGTGCCAGCAGCCAAGGACAGCCAAGGTCTGGAAACACCATATATTTT.

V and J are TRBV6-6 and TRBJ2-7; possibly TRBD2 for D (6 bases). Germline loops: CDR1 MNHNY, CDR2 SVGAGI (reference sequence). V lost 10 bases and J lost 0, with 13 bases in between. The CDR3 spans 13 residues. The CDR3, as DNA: TGTGCCATAAGACCCGGGGGCTCCTACGAGCAGTACTTC. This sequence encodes CAIRPGGSYEQYF.

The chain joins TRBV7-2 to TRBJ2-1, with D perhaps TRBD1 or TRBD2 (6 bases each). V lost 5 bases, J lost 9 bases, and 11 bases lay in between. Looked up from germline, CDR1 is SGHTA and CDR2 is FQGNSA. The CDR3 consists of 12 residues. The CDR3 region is CASSPRGGEQFF. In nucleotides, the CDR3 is TGTGCCAGCAGCCCCAGGGGAGGTGAGCAGTTCTTC. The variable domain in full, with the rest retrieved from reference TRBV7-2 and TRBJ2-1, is GAGVSQSPSNKVTEKGKDVELRCDPISGHTALYWYRQSLGQGLEFLIYFQGNSAPDKSGLPSDRFSAERTGGSVSTLTIQRTQQEDSAVYLCASSPRGGEQFFGPGTRLTVL.

The CDR3 sequence: CASSRNSNQPQHF. CDR3 coding DNA: TGTGCCAGCAGTCGTAATAGCAATCAGCCCCAGCATTTT. The genes are TRBV6-2 or TRBV6-3 and TRBJ1-5; unclear D gene. Germline CDR1 is MNHEY and CDR2 is SVGEGT. CDR3 length: 13 amino acids. V was pared by 5 bases and J by 0 bases, with 5 bases between.